This is a list of T cell receptor beta chains from one sample in a study of PD-L1 blockade in urothelial cancer. Clones were read by immunoSEQ multiplex PCR, and TCRdb kept only the in-frame ones, dropping some. The repertoire holds around 93,000 clones, with over 80% as singletons. Material: PBMCs, obtained around atezolizumab (anti-PD-L1) treatment. Receptor source: a man between 65 and 79 years old with urothelial cancer. Each CDR3 is given with its conserved first and last residue. D genes are given only for firm matches. Size is omitted from some rows. Given values are once, few, many or a class for expanded clones.

V,D,J,size,CDR3,DNA
TRBV5-5,TRBD1,TRBJ1-4,.,CASSLAGTGSLKLFF,TGTGCCAGCAGCTTGGCCGGGACAGGCTCCCTAAAACTGTTTTTT
TRBV5-1,TRBD1,TRBJ1-1,.,CASGLPGGSTEAFF,TGCGCCAGCGGATTACCAGGGGGGTCCACTGAAGCTTTCTTT
TRBV11-3,TRBD1,TRBJ2-7,.,CASSQGAAYEQYF,TGTGCCAGCAGCCAGGGGGCGGCCTACGAGCAGTACTTC
TRBV9,TRBD1,TRBJ1-2,.,CASSNGQGDGYTF,TGTGCCAGCAGCAACGGACAGGGGGATGGCTACACCTTC
TRBV2,TRBD1,TRBJ1-2,few,CASSGRQGAKGYTF,TGTGCCAGCAGTGGACGACAGGGGGCAAAGGGCTACACCTTC
TRBV19,.,TRBJ1-4,.,CASSIAGADMRGEKLFF,TGTGCCAGTAGTATAGCAGGGGCGGATATGCGAGGAGAAAAACTGTTTTTT
TRBV5-6,.,TRBJ1-2,.,CASSERQVTNYGYTF,TGTGCCAGCAGCGAAAGACAGGTCACTAACTATGGCTACACCTTC
TRBV10-1,.,TRBJ2-7,once,CASSENSLYEQYF,TGCGCCAGCAGTGAGAACAGCCTCTACGAGCAGTACTTC
TRBV19,.,TRBJ2-2,.,CASSRSDTGELFF,TGTGCCAGTAGTAGGAGTGACACCGGGGAGCTGTTTTTT
TRBV6-1,TRBD1,TRBJ2-3,.,CASSNRGWTDTQYF,TGTGCCAGCAGTAACAGGGGTTGGACAGATACGCAGTATTTT
TRBV9,.,TRBJ2-3,.,CASSVMSGGVSDTQYF,TGTGCCAGCAGCGTTATGTCGGGGGGCGTATCTGATACGCAGTATTTT
TRBV5-6,.,TRBJ1-5,.,CASSAGVLRQPQHF,TGTGCCAGCAGCGCAGGGGTCCTCCGTCAGCCCCAGCATTTT
TRBV5-1,TRBD2,TRBJ2-1,.,CASSSGLAPNNEQFF,TGCGCCAGCAGCTCGGGACTAGCGCCCAACAATGAGCAGTTCTTC
TRBV29-1,.,TRBJ2-6,.,CSVAGGANVLTF,TGCAGCGTTGCGGGGGGGGCCAACGTCCTGACTTTC
TRBV11-2,.,TRBJ1-6,.,CASSLDNGYNSPLHF,TGTGCCAGCAGCTTAGATAACGGCTATAATTCACCCCTCCACTTT
TRBV19,TRBD1,TRBJ2-2,.,CASSGRQGPKPTGELFF,TGTGCCAGTAGTGGACGACAGGGGCCTAAACCCACCGGGGAGCTGTTTTTT
TRBV9,.,TRBJ1-3,once,CASSVDEETNTIYF,TGTGCCAGCAGCGTAGATGAGGAGACAAACACCATATATTTT
TRBV25-1,.,TRBJ1-2,.,CASSEGGSGYTF,TGTGCCAGCAGTGAAGGAGGATCTGGCTACACCTTC
TRBV6-5,TRBD1,TRBJ1-2,.,CASSLRQGGGYTF,TGTGCCAGCAGTTTACGACAGGGCGGCGGCTACACCTTC
TRBV15,.,TRBJ2-1,.,CATSRGGNADYNEQFF,TGTGCCACCAGCAGAGGAGGAAACGCCGACTACAATGAGCAGTTCTTC
TRBV5-1,.,TRBJ2-5,.,CASSLDAGLQETQYF,TGCGCCAGCAGCTTGGATGCAGGGCTCCAAGAGACCCAGTACTTC